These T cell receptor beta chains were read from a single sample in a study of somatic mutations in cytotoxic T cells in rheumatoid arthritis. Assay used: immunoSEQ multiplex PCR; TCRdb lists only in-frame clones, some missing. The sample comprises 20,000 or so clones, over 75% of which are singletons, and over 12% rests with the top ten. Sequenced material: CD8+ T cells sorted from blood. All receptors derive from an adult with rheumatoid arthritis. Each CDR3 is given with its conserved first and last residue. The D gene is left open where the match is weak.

CDR3: CASSYFPSGTGELFF
V: TRBV6-6
D: TRBD2

CDR3: CATGDRYNSPLHF
V: TRBV2
D: TRBD1

CDR3: CASSWGLSNTFF
V: TRBV5-6
D: -

CDR3: CASSPAARRTYEQYF
V: TRBV19
D: -

CDR3: CASSLSGTGVYGYTF
V: TRBV28
D: TRBD1

CDR3: CASSWGQAPYEQYF
V: TRBV7-9
D: TRBD1

CDR3: CASSLPGGRRTEAFF
V: TRBV13
D: TRBD1

CDR3: CASSDTSGSYRSSYEQYF
V: TRBV25-1
D: TRBD2

CDR3: CASSSPFGGDEQFF
V: TRBV5-4
D: -

CDR3: CASSVSPRLEFPDTQYF
V: TRBV9
D: -

CDR3: CATRTATSTDTQYF
V: TRBV27
D: -

CDR3: CASSSLAGGLTDTQYF
V: TRBV6-5
D: TRBD2

CDR3: CASSYSTPSYGYTF
V: TRBV6-5
D: -

CDR3: CASSQEGAGGGRDTQYF
V: TRBV4-2
D: TRBD2

CDR3: CASSQDRKFTDTQYF
V: TRBV4-3
D: -

CDR3: CASSLSVTNTEAFF
V: TRBV5-4
D: -